These 30 T cell receptor beta chains originate from one sample sequenced in a study of post-analysis software for immune sequencing data. Unique molecular identifiers were built into the TCR beta cDNA libraries. TCRdb passed the PCR reads through MiXCR, listing each CDR3 protein once. The data hold 600,000 to 700,000 distinct CDR3 sequences, with around 60% observed a single time. Findings and caveats of the study: Among 4 or 5 TRBV segments more frequent in patients than controls were TRBV5-6, TRBV5-1 and TRBV20-1.

No antigens are known for them. The sample comprised blood. The receptors shown here come from a girl aged 2 to 9 with multiple sclerosis.

This clonotype was recorded once. The genes are TRBV7-6 and TRBJ2-7; 8 bases agree with TRBD1. The CDR3 loop spans 14 amino acids. The germline V gene encodes CDR1 SGHVS and CDR2 FNYEAQ. The ends lost 4 bases at V and 5 bases at J; junction bases unmatched: 7. The CDR3 region has the DNA TGTGCCAGCAGCTCTCAGGGGGCCGGGGACGAGCAGTACTTC. This encodes CASSSQGAGDEQYF.

The chain uses TRBV6-5 and TRBJ2-7; 7 nucleotides align to TRBD2. V lost 2 bases and J lost 1; bases outside the gene matches: 11. Germline values: CDR1 MNHEY, CDR2 SVGAGI. CDR3 length equals 17 residues. The CDR3: CASSYEGPSGGSYEQYF. The CDR3 region has the DNA TGTGCCAGCAGTTACGAAGGTCCTAGCGGAGGGTCCTACGAGCAGTACTTC.

The chain recombines TRBV27 with TRBJ2-3; perhaps TRBD2 as D (5 bases). Germline V gene lookup returns CDR1 MNHEY and CDR2 SMNVEV (reference sequence). The V gene lost 5 bases and the J gene lost 4 bases, with 16 bases spanning the gap. The CDR3 is made up of 15 amino acids. In DNA form, the CDR3 reads TGTGCCAGCAGTCCCTTCCCGCCTAGCCCAGATACGCAGTATTTT. As protein: CASSPFPPSPDTQYF.

This clonotype has a handful of counts. The chain is built from TRBV10-3 and TRBJ2-3; no definite D call. CDR3 length equals 16 residues. Germline V gene lookup returns CDR1 ENHRY and CDR2 SYGVKD. The germline V and J ends were trimmed by 2 bases and 5 bases, with 17 bases remaining between them. As DNA, the CDR3 is TGTGCCATCAGTGAGGGGGTGATCGCGCGGAAAGATACGCAGTATTTT. Translation gives CAISEGVIARKDTQYF.

The chain employs TRBV14 and TRBJ2-5, with 8 bases that match TRBD1. The DNA end lines up better with TRBJ2-7; the J call may be wrong. Germline CDR1 SGHDN, CDR2 FVKESK. The CDR3 runs to 14 residues. In DNA form, the CDR3 reads TGTGCCAGCAGCGTCCGGGACAGGCACCACGAGCAGTACTTC. Amino acid sequence: CASSVRDRHHEQYF.

This chain joins TRBV7-2 and TRBJ2-5, with 8 positions matching TRBD2. This CDR3 has 15 amino acids. The junction had 10 bases not matched to a gene; V was cut back by 6 bases and J by 4 bases. Germline CDR1 and CDR2: SGHTA and FQGNSA. CDR3: CASSPRAGAGETQYF. As DNA, the CDR3 is TGTGCCAGCAGTCCCCGAGCGGGGGCGGGAGAGACCCAGTACTTC.

The chain has TRBV20-1 and TRBJ2-5; D remains unclear. The germline V gene encodes CDR1 DFQATT and CDR2 SNEGSKA (reference sequence). The V end was cut by 5 bases, the J end by 1 base, with 8 bases between. The CDR3 loop spans 12 amino acids. The CDR3 loop reads CSALRAQETQYF. In DNA form, the CDR3 reads TGCAGTGCTTTACGGGCCCAAGAGACCCAGTACTTC.

This clonotype was observed a handful of times. The rearrangement links TRBV6-2 or TRBV6-3 to TRBJ1-2, with D possibly being TRBD1 (6 bases). In germline, CDR1 is MNHEY, CDR2 SVGEGT. The CDR3 extends over 11 amino acids. With 10 bases removed from V and 2 bases from J, the gap between germline ends came to 8 bases. The CDR3 reads CAIQGNYGYTF. The CDR3, as DNA: TGTGCCATCCAGGGGAACTATGGCTACACCTTC.

The chain joins TRBV12-3 or TRBV12-4 to TRBJ1-1, with 10 bases aligning to TRBD1. V dropped 6 bases and J dropped 7; count of bases not matched to a gene: 8. The CDR3 spans 14 residues. In nucleotides, the CDR3 is TGTGCCAGCAGCCCGGACAGGGGGGACTTTGAAGCTTTCTTT. Amino acid sequence: CASSPDRGDFEAFF.

V gene TRBV20-1 combines with J gene TRBJ2-7; maybe TRBD1 (5 bases). The germline CDR1 and CDR2 sequences are DFQATT and SNEGSKA (reference sequence). V lost 0 bases to trimming and J lost 7 bases, with 22 bases between them. The length of the CDR3 is 16 residues. Here the CDR3 DNA reads TGCAGTGCTAGAGATGGGTCCCAAGGGGCCTACAATGAGCAGTACTTC. Protein sequence: CSARDGSQGAYNEQYF.

This clonotype was picked up a small number of times. The J gene is TRBJ2-3, the V gene TRBV7-2; 12 nucleotides agree with TRBD2. CDR3 length: 17 amino acids. Germline V lookup: CDR1 SGHTA, CDR2 FQGNSA. V lost 0 bases, J lost 6 bases, and 7 bases stayed unmatched. CDR3 loop: CASSLATSGRIVDTQYF. CDR3 in DNA: TGTGCCAGCAGCTTAGCTACTAGCGGGAGGATAGTTGATACGCAGTATTTT.

This clonotype has a handful of counts. The CDR3 nucleotides read TGTGCCACCCTAACGAACTCGTTGCGGGGCACTGAAGCTTTCTTT. It codes for CATLTNSLRGTEAFF. The chain links TRBV10-3 to TRBJ1-1; unclear D gene. In germline, CDR1 is ENHRY, CDR2 SYGVKD. V was clipped by 10 bases and J by 4 bases, with 22 bases between them. This CDR3 contains 15 residues.

V and J are TRBV10-2 and TRBJ2-3; D not resolved. Trimming left V 6 bases short and J 1 base short, with 11 bases between. CDR3 length equals 14 residues. Germline CDR1 WSHSY, CDR2 SAAADI. CDR3 nucleotide sequence: TGCGCCAGCAGGGACGCACAAGGCACAGATACGCAGTATTTT. Amino acid sequence: CASRDAQGTDTQYF.

The CDR3 region is CSARGRGTNTDTQYF. In DNA, the CDR3 is TGCAGTGCTAGAGGGCGGGGGACCAACACAGATACGCAGTATTTT. This chain joins TRBV20-1 and TRBJ2-3, with 7 bases lining up with TRBD2. The CDR3 is made up of 15 amino acids. Unmatched junction bases numbered 6, after V lost 1 base and J lost 2 bases. Germline CDR1 DFQATT, CDR2 SNEGSKA (reference sequence).

The rearrangement links TRBV5-6 to TRBJ2-5; weak D call: TRBD1 (5 bases). Trimming took off 3 bases at V and 0 bases at J, with 18 bases between the two ends. Germline loops: CDR1 SGHDT, CDR2 YYEEEE. CDR3 length: 17 amino acids. CDR3 residues: CASSSPSVQGYQETQYF. The CDR3 DNA reads as TGTGCCAGCAGCTCCCCATCGGTCCAGGGATACCAAGAGACCCAGTACTTC.

This clonotype came up once. The chain uses TRBV12-3 or TRBV12-4 and TRBJ1-2, with no clear D. The CDR3 spans 14 residues. Trimming removed 5 bases from V and 7 bases from J, with 17 bases in between. CDR3 sequence reads: CASSPDTSPVGYTF. In DNA form, the CDR3 reads TGTGCCAGCAGTCCTGACACAAGTCCGGTTGGCTACACCTTC.

V and J are TRBV7-6 and TRBJ2-1, with D perhaps TRBD2 (6 bases). Trimming stripped 0 bases from V and 6 bases from J, with 9 bases between. This CDR3 contains 14 residues. Looked up from germline, CDR1 is SGHVS and CDR2 is FNYEAQ. CDR3 in DNA: TGTGCCAGCAGCTTAGCCCTGCGGGGCAATGAGCAGTTCTTC. Protein: CASSLALRGNEQFF.

V gene TRBV29-1 combines with J gene TRBJ2-1, with D perhaps assigned TRBD1 or TRBD2 (5 bases each). The V gene's germline CDR1 is SQVTM and CDR2 ANQGSEA. Trimming cost V 4 bases and J 0 bases, with 13 bases left between them. The CDR3 spans 15 residues. CDR3 loop: CSVVAGSNSYNEQFF. CDR3 DNA: TGCAGCGTTGTGGCAGGGAGTAACTCCTACAATGAGCAGTTCTTC.

This clonotype was counted between two and nine times. The rearrangement uses TRBV11-2 and TRBJ1-2; 9 bases line up with TRBD1. CDR1 is SGHAT, CDR2 FQNNGV, per germline. This CDR3 spans 19 amino acids. Trimming removed 0 bases from V and 6 bases from J; junction bases left unmatched: 17. The CDR3 bases are TGTGCCAGCAGCTTAGATCGGTGGGACAGGGCCGCCACGAGTGATGGCTACACCTTC. It codes for CASSLDRWDRAATSDGYTF.

V gene TRBV6-5 combines with J gene TRBJ1-6; a weak D match, TRBD1 (5 bases). Between the trimmed V and J ends, which lost 2 bases and 6 bases, there was a span of 14 bases. The length of the CDR3 is 16 residues. Germline values: CDR1 MNHEY, CDR2 SVGAGI. CDR3 region: CASSYIVQGPNSPLHF. CDR3 sequence (DNA): TGTGCCAGCAGTTACATCGTGCAGGGTCCTAATTCACCCCTCCACTTT.

J is TRBJ2-7 and V is TRBV5-1; D unclear. The J call may be incorrect, as the DNA end agrees better with TRBJ2-5. Germline V gene lookup returns CDR1 SGHRS and CDR2 YFSETQ. The CDR3 sequence is 13 residues long. In DNA, the CDR3 is TGCGCCAGCCATGCGACAAGCCAAGAGACCCAGTACTTC. Residues: CASHATSQETQYF.

The chain recombines TRBV5-1 with TRBJ1-1; D perhaps matches TRBD1 (5 bases). This CDR3 spans 16 amino acids. From germline, CDR1 is SGHRS and CDR2 YFSETQ. Deletions cut 0 bases from V and 0 bases from J, with 12 bases between. CDR3 loop: CASSLGRAPMNTEAFF. The CDR3 bases are TGCGCCAGCAGCTTGGGCAGGGCCCCAATGAACACTGAAGCTTTCTTT.

V is TRBV5-1 and J is TRBJ2-5; D remains ambiguous. The J call may be wrong; the DNA end is better matched by TRBJ2-7. The CDR3 is 12 residues long. Per germline, CDR1 SGHRS and CDR2 YFSETQ. The CDR3 DNA sequence: TGCGCCAGCAGCTTGTCCGTCTACGAGCAGTACTTC. Its protein product is CASSLSVYEQYF.

This chain uses TRBV9 with TRBJ2-1; 10 bases are shared with TRBD2. CDR1 is SGDLS and CDR2 is YYNGEE in the germline V gene. Germline trimming cut 1 base from V and 7 bases from J; bases unmatched to any gene: 5. The CDR3 consists of 15 residues. CDR3 protein: CASSVSGRASNEQFF. The CDR3 DNA sequence: TGTGCCAGCAGCGTAAGCGGGAGGGCCTCGAATGAGCAGTTCTTC.

The V gene is TRBV9, the J gene TRBJ2-1, with 9 bases identical to TRBD2. V shed 0 bases and J 7 bases; nucleotides not matched to a gene: 29. This CDR3 region has 23 residues. Germline CDR1 and CDR2: SGDLS and YYNGEE. The CDR3 nucleotides read TGTGCCAGCAGCGTAGGAATACCCAGCGGGCTCGCGGGAGGGCTTAAGGAGTGGAATGAGCAGTTCTTC. It encodes CASSVGIPSGLAGGLKEWNEQFF.

This chain connects TRBV6-1 to TRBJ1-1, with D possibly matching TRBD1 (6 bases). This CDR3 is 14 amino acids long. The V end was cut by 3 bases, the J end by 6 bases, with 14 bases between. The germline CDR1 and CDR2 sequences are MNHNS and SASEGT. As DNA, the CDR3 is TGTGCCAGCAGTGAGGGGGGGCGAATCGCTGAAGCTTTCTTT. It translates to CASSEGGRIAEAFF.

The chain recombines TRBV27 with TRBJ2-3; D not certain. Germline V gene data show CDR1 as MNHEY and CDR2 as SMNVEV (reference sequence). Trimming removed 7 bases from V and 2 bases from J, with 22 bases in between. CDR3 length: 17 residues. The CDR3 nucleotides are TGTGCCAGCACCTCAAGGCTCACCGACCCAACCACAGATACGCAGTATTTT. Its translation: CASTSRLTDPTTDTQYF.

This clonotype was observed a single time. J is TRBJ1-6 and V is TRBV29-1; no clear D. The CDR3 contains 9 residues. The germline gives CDR1 SQVTM, CDR2 ANQGSEA. V lost 8 bases and J lost 12, with 8 bases in between. The CDR3 is CSPRRPLHF. The CDR3 bases are TGCAGCCCCCGGAGACCCCTCCACTTT.

The rearrangement joins TRBV24-1 to TRBJ2-7; D may be TRBD1 (5 bases). V shed 0 bases and J shed 3 bases, with 11 bases lying between them. The germline V gene encodes CDR1 KGHDR and CDR2 SFDVKD. The CDR3 is 15 residues long. The CDR3 coding sequence is TGTGCCACCAGTGATTTGACCAGGGTCTTCTACGAGCAGTACTTC. Protein product: CATSDLTRVFYEQYF.

The chain joins TRBV7-2 to TRBJ1-2; possibly TRBD1 for D (6 bases). The CDR3 runs 13 residues. The germline V and J ends were trimmed by 3 bases and 7 bases, with 12 bases remaining between them. Germline-derived CDR1 and CDR2 are SGHTA and FQGNSA. In DNA form, the CDR3 reads TGTGCCAGCAGCTTTCAGGGGCCGCTTGGCTACACCTTC. This encodes CASSFQGPLGYTF.